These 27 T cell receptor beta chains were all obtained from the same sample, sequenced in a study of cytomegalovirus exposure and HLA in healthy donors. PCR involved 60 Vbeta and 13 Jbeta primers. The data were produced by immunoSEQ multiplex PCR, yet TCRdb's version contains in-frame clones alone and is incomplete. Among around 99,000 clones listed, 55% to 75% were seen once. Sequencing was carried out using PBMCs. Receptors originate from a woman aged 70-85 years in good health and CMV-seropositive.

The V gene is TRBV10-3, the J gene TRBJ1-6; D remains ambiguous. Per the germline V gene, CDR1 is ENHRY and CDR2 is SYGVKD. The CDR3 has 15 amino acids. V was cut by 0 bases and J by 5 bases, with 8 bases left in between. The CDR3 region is CAISESAGDNSPLHF. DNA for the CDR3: TGTGCCATCAGTGAGTCGGCAGGCGATAATTCACCCCTCCACTTT.

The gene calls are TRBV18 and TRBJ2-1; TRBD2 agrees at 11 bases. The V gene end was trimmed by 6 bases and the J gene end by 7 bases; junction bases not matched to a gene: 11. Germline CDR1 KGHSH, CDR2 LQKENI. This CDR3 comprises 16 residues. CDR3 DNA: TGTGCCAGCTCCCCAGGGACTAGCGGTCGGCGGAATGAGCAGTTCTTC. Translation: CASSPGTSGRRNEQFF.

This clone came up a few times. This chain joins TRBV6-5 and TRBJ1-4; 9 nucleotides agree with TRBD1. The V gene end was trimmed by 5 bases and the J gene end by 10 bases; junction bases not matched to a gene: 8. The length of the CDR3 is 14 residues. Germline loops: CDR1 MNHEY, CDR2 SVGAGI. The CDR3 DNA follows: TGTGCCAGCAGTCGGGACAGGGAGCATGCAAAACTGTTTTTT. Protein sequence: CASSRDREHAKLFF.

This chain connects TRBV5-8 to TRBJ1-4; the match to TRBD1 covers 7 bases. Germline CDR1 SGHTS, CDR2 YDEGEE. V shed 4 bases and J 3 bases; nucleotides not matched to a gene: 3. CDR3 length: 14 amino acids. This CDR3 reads CASSRGQSNEKLFF. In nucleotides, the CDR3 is TGTGCCAGCAGCCGGGGACAGTCTAATGAAAAACTGTTTTTT.

CDR3 sequence (DNA): TGTGCCAGCAGTGTTTATACGACAGGCAATGAAAAACTGTTTTTT. It translates to CASSVYTTGNEKLFF. The chain combines TRBV6-1 with TRBJ1-4, with a weak D call TRBD1 (6 bases). Between the trimmed V and J ends, which lost 4 bases and 5 bases, there was a span of 14 bases. Germline V gene sequence: CDR1 MNHNS, CDR2 SASEGT. The CDR3 extends over 15 amino acids.

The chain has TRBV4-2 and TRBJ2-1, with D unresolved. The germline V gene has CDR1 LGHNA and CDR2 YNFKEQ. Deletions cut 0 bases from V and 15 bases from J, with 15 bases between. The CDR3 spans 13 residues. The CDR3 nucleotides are TGTGCCAGCAGCCAAGAAGCCGAGGCGGCGAGGTTCTTC. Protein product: CASSQEAEAARFF.

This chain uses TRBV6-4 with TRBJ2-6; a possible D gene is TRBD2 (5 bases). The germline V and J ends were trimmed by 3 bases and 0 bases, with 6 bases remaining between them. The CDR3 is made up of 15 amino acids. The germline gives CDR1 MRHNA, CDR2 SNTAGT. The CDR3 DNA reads TGTGCCAGCAGTGATGAGGGCTCTGGGGCCAACGTCCTGACTTTC. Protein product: CASSDEGSGANVLTF.

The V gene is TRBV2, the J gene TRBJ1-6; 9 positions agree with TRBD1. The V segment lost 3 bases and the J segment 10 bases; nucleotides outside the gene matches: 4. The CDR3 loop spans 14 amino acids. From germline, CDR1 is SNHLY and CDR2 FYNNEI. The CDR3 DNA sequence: TGTGCCAGCAGTGACGGGACAGGGAAATCACCCCTCCACTTT. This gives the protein CASSDGTGKSPLHF.

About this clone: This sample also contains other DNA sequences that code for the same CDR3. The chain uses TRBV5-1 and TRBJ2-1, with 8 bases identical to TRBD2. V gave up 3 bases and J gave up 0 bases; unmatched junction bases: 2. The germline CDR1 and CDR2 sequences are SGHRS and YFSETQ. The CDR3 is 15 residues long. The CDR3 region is CASSSSGSSYNEQFF. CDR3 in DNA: TGCGCCAGCAGCTCGAGCGGGAGCTCCTACAATGAGCAGTTCTTC.

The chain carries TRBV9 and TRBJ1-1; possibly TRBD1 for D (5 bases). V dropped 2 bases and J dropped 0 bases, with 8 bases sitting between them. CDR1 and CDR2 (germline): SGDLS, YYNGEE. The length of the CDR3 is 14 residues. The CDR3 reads CASSVTAMNTEAFF. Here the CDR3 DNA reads TGTGCCAGCAGCGTGACAGCTATGAACACTGAAGCTTTCTTT. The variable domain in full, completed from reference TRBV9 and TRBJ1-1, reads DSGVTQTPKHLITATGQRVTLRCSPRSGDLSVYWYQQSLDQGLQFLIQYYNGEERAKGNILERFSAQQFPDLHSELNLSSLELGDSALYFCASSVTAMNTEAFFGQGTRLTVV.

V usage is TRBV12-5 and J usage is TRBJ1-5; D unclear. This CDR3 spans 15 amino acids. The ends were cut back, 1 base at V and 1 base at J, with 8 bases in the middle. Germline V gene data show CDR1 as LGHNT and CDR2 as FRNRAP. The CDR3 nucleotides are TGTGCTAGTGGTTTGGAGGGAGTGAGCAATCAGCCCCAGCATTTT. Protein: CASGLEGVSNQPQHF. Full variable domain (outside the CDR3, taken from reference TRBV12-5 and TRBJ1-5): DARVTQTPRHKVTEMGQEVTMRCQPILGHNTVFWYRQTMMQGLELLAYFRNRAPLDDSGMPKDRFSAEMPDATLATLKIQPSEPRDSAVYFCASGLEGVSNQPQHFGDGTRLSIL.

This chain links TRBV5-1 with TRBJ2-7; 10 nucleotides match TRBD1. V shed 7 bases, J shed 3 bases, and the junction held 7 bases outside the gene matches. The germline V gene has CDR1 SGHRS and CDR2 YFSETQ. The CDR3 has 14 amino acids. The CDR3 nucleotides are TGCGCCAGCCGCGGACAGGGGGGTTTCTACGAGCAGTACTTC. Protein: CASRGQGGFYEQYF.

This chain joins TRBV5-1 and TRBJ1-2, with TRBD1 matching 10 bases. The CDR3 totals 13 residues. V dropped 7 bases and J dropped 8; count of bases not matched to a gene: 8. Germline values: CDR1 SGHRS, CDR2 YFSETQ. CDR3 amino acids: CASRRQGARGYTF. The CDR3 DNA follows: TGCGCCAGCCGACGACAGGGGGCGCGAGGCTACACCTTC.

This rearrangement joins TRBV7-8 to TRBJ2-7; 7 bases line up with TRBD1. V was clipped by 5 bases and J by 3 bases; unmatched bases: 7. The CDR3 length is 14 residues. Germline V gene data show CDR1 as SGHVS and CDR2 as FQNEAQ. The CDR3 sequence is CASSPQGTGYEQYF. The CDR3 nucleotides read TGTGCCAGCAGCCCACAGGGGACGGGCTACGAGCAGTACTTC.

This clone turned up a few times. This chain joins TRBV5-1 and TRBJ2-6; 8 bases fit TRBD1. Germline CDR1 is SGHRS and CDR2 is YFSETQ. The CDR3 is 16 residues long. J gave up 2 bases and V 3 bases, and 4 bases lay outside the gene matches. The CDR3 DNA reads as TGCGCCAGCAGCTCCGCGGGACAGGCTGGGGCCAACGTCCTGACTTTC. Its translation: CASSSAGQAGANVLTF.

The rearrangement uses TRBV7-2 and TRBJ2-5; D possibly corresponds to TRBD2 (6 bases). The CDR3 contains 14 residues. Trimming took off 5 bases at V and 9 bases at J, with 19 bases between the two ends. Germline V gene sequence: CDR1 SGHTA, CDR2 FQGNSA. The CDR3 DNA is TGTGCCAGCAGCCCCGGGGGTCCCGTTGTGGCCCAGTACTTC. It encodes CASSPGGPVVAQYF.

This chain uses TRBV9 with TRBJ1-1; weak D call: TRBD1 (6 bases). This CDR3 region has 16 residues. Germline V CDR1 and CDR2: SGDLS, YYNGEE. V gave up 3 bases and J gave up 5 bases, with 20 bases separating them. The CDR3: CASSEHPMDRRTEAFF. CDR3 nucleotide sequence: TGTGCCAGCAGCGAACACCCCATGGACAGAAGAACTGAAGCTTTCTTT.

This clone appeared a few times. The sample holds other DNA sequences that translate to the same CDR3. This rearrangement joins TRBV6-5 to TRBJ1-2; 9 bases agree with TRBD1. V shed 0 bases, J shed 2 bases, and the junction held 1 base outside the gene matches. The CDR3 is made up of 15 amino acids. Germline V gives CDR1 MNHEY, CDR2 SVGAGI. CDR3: CASSYSGTGNYGYTF. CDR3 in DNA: TGTGCCAGCAGTTACTCCGGGACAGGGAACTATGGCTACACCTTC.

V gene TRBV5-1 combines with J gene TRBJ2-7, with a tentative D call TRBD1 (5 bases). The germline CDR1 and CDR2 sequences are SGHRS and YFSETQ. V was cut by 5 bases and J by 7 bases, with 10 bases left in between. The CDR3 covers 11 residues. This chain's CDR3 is CASREGVEQYF. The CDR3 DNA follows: TGCGCCAGCAGAGAAGGGGTAGAGCAGTACTTC.

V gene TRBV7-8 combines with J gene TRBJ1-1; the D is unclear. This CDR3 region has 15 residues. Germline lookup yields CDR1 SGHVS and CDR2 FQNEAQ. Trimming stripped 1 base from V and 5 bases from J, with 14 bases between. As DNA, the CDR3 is TGTGCCAGCAGCTTAGAGAGGGTAGGTGTTACTGAAGCTTTCTTT. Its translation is CASSLERVGVTEAFF. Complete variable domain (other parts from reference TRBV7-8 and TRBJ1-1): GAGVSQSPRYKVAKRGQDVALRCDPISGHVSLFWYQQALGQGPEFLTYFQNEAQLDKSGLPSDRFFAERPEGSVSTLKIQRTQQEDSAVYLCASSLERVGVTEAFFGQGTRLTVV.

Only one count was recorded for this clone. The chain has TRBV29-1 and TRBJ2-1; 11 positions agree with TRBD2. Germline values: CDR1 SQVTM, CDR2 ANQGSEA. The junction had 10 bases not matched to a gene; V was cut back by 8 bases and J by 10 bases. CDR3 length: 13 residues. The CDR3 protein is CSTYSGGAGEQFF. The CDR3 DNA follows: TGCAGCACTTATAGCGGGGGGGCCGGGGAGCAGTTCTTC.

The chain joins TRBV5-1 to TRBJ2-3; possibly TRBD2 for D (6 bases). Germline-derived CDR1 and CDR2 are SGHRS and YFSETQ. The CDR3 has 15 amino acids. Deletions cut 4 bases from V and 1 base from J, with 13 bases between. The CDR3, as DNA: TGCGCCAGCAGCCAGGAGGGGATTGGCACAGATACGCAGTATTTT. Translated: CASSQEGIGTDTQYF.

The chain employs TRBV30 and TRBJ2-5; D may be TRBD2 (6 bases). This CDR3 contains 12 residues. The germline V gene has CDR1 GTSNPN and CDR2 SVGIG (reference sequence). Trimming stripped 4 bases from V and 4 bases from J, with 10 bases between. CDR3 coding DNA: TGTGCCTGGACGGGACTTTCAGAGACCCAGTACTTC. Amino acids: CAWTGLSETQYF. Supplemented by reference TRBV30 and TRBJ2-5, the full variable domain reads SQTIHQWPATLVQPVGSPLSLECTVEGTSNPNLYWYRQAAGRGLQLLFYSVGIGQISSEVPQNLSASRPQDRQFILSSKKLLLSDSGFYLCAWTGLSETQYFGPGTRLLVL.

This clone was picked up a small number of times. This chain's CDR3 is CASSLTGGGGYTF. The CDR3 nucleotides are TGTGCCAGCAGTCTGACAGGGGGTGGAGGCTACACCTTC. This rearrangement joins TRBV6-5 to TRBJ1-2; the match to TRBD1 covers 9 bases. This CDR3 is 13 amino acids long. After removal of 5 bases from V and 8 bases from J, the junction contained 6 bases not matched to a gene. Germline V gene lookup returns CDR1 MNHEY and CDR2 SVGAGI.

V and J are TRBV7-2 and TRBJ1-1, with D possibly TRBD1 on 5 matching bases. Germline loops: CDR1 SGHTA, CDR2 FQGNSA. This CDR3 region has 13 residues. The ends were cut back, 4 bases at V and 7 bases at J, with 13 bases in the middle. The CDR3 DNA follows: TGTGCCAGCAGCTCAATGGCACAGGTTGAAGCTTTCTTT. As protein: CASSSMAQVEAFF. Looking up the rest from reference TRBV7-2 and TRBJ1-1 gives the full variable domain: GAGVSQSPSNKVTEKGKDVELRCDPISGHTALYWYRQSLGQGLEFLIYFQGNSAPDKSGLPSDRFSAERTGGSVSTLTIQRTQQEDSAVYLCASSSMAQVEAFFGQGTRLTVV.

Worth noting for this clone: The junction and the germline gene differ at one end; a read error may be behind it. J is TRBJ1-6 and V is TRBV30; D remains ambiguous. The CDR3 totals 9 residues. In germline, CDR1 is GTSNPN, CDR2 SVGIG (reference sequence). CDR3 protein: CSCCSPLHF. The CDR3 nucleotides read TGCTCCTGTTGTTCACCCCTCCACTTT.

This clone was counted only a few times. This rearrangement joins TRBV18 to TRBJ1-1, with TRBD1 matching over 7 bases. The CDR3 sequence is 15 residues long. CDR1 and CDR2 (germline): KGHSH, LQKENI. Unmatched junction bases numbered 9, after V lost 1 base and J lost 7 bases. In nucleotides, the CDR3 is TGTGCCAGCTCACCACAGGGGGCCGAGCTGGGTGAAGCTTTCTTT. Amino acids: CASSPQGAELGEAFF.